These 9 T cell receptor beta chains share one sample of origin, sequenced in a study of blood T cell repertoires in COVID-19. Method: immunoSEQ multiplex PCR; TCRdb's copy keeps in-frame clones and lacks some. Among some 120,000 clones listed, roughly 90% were seen once. The sequenced material came from peripheral blood. The receptors here all came from a man aged 45-65 years with active COVID-19.

This chain joins TRBV5-1 and TRBJ2-3, with D possibly matching TRBD2 (7 bases). This CDR3 region has 15 residues. Per germline, CDR1 SGHRS and CDR2 YFSETQ. V was pared by 0 bases and J by 6 bases, with 14 bases between. The CDR3 is CASSLVGGPSDTQYF. The CDR3 coding sequence is TGCGCCAGCAGCTTGGTGGGGGGGCCTTCCGATACGCAGTATTTT.

The V and J genes are TRBV7-8 and TRBJ2-2, with TRBD2 matching over 7 bases. Looked up from germline, CDR1 is SGHVS and CDR2 is FQNEAQ. J gave up 6 bases and V 5 bases, and 6 bases lay outside the gene matches. The length of the CDR3 is 14 residues. For the CDR3, the DNA is TGTGCCAGCAGCCCCAATCGGGGGGCCGGGGAGCTGTTTTTT. Protein product: CASSPNRGAGELFF.

This chain links TRBV19 with TRBJ2-2; the match to TRBD2 covers 7 bases. The CDR3 spans 15 residues. Germline loops: CDR1 LNHDA, CDR2 SQIVND (reference sequence). The V and J ends lost 4 bases and 3 bases, in that order; junction bases with no gene match: 5. CDR3 residues: CASSTPGLHTGELFF. The CDR3 nucleotides are TGTGCCAGTAGTACGCCGGGACTACACACCGGGGAGCTGTTTTTT.

The CDR3 sequence is CASSLQAQGTYEQYF. In nucleotides, the CDR3 is TGCGCCAGCAGCTTGCAGGCACAGGGCACCTACGAGCAGTACTTC. V and J are TRBV5-1 and TRBJ2-7; D is possibly TRBD1 (6 bases). Deletions cut 1 base from V and 2 bases from J, with 13 bases between. The CDR3 is 15 residues long. CDR1 and CDR2 (germline): SGHRS, YFSETQ.

The chain joins TRBV7-6 to TRBJ2-5; 8 positions match TRBD1. Trimming removed 5 bases from V and 2 bases from J; junction bases left unmatched: 16. This CDR3 comprises 18 residues. The germline V gene encodes CDR1 SGHVS and CDR2 FNYEAQ. This CDR3 reads CASSPYPVGHRGQETQYF. In nucleotides, the CDR3 is TGTGCCAGCAGCCCTTATCCGGTGGGACACAGGGGGCAAGAGACCCAGTACTTC.

V gene TRBV2 combines with J gene TRBJ2-1, with TRBD2 identical over 7 bases. The V segment lost 7 bases and the J segment 3 bases; nucleotides outside the gene matches: 6. Germline lookup yields CDR1 SNHLY and CDR2 FYNNEI. CDR3 length equals 14 residues. CDR3 coding DNA: TGTGCCAGCACCCCCGGGACTATCTACAATGAGCAGTTCTTC. This translates into CASTPGTIYNEQFF.

This clone appeared once. J is TRBJ2-7 and V is TRBV25-1, with 13 bases matching TRBD2. Losses at the gene ends were 5 bases for V and 5 bases for J; bases not matched to a gene: 9. This CDR3 is built from 16 residues. Germline CDR1 and CDR2: MGHDK and SYGVNS. The CDR3 DNA reads TGTGCCAGCAGTCAGACTGGACTAGCGGGAGACCACGAGCAGTACGTC. It yields the protein CASSQTGLAGDHEQYV.

The V and J genes are TRBV9 and TRBJ1-6; TRBD1 might be the D (6 bases). The CDR3 covers 13 residues. Germline V CDR1 and CDR2: SGDLS, YYNGEE. V lost 3 bases and J 9 bases, leaving 10 bases between the germline ends. The CDR3 DNA is TGTGCCAGCAGCGCAATACAGGGTTCACCCCTCCACTTT. The encoded protein is CASSAIQGSPLHF.

The chain employs TRBV6-5 and TRBJ2-1; D perhaps matches TRBD1 (5 bases). V was trimmed by 2 bases and J by 7 bases, leaving 9 bases between them. The germline V gene has CDR1 MNHEY and CDR2 SVGAGI. This CDR3 is built from 13 residues. CDR3 protein: CASSYLKGNEQFF. CDR3 in DNA: TGTGCCAGCAGTTACCTTAAGGGGAATGAGCAGTTCTTC.